These 16 T cell receptor beta chains originate from one sample sequenced in a study of cytotoxic CD8 clonotypes in ibrutinib-treated CLL (dated by TCRdb to about 2021). The library was generated by the immunoSEQ multiplex PCR assay. The table was pulled from immuneACCESS by TCRdb, which kept in-frame rearrangements only. Such tables lose some clones; where checked, under half of the loss comes from unresolved V genes, and the rest has no known cause. For this sample the table gives over 140,000 clones, of which over 75% were detected only once. Clones ranked in the top ten supply about 7.6% of the sample. Sequenced here: PBMCs, sampled after 36 months of ibrutinib treatment. These receptors were obtained from a human donor with chronic lymphocytic leukemia.

The V gene is TRBV7-6, the J gene TRBJ1-1; unclear D gene. The CDR3 consists of 14 residues. Germline CDR1 and CDR2: SGHVS and FNYEAQ. With 5 bases removed from V and 5 bases from J, the gap between germline ends came to 15 bases. CDR3 DNA sequence: TGTGCCAGCAGCCCCAGGACCCAGATAACTGAAGCTTTCTTT. This encodes CASSPRTQITEAFF.

In its sample, this clone was seen a few times. The genes are TRBV6-5 and TRBJ1-6; TRBD1 agrees at 9 bases. The CDR3 spans 16 residues. The trim removed 0 bases at V and 9 bases at J, leaving 6 bases unmatched. Germline V gives CDR1 MNHEY, CDR2 SVGAGI. CDR3 loop: CASSYSWTGAGSPLHF. Here the CDR3 DNA reads TGTGCCAGCAGTTACTCGTGGACAGGGGCGGGTTCACCCCTCCACTTT.

The chain joins TRBV7-9 to TRBJ2-7; D possibly corresponds to TRBD1 (5 bases). The CDR3 is made up of 13 amino acids. V gave up 2 bases and J gave up 2 bases, with 7 bases separating them. Germline V gene data show CDR1 as SEHNR and CDR2 as FQNEAQ (reference sequence). DNA for the CDR3: TGTGCCAGCAGCTTACCAGGGCCCTACGAGCAGTACTTC. Its translation is CASSLPGPYEQYF.

The chain recombines TRBV5-6 with TRBJ1-2; 10 bases fit TRBD1. CDR3 length: 13 amino acids. Germline assignment: CDR1 SGHDT and CDR2 YYEEEE. Germline trimming cut 4 bases from V and 8 bases from J; bases unmatched to any gene: 5. The CDR3 DNA sequence: TGTGCCAGCAGCCGTAGGGACAGGGGAGGCTACACCTTC. Translating gives CASSRRDRGGYTF.

The chain carries TRBV5-1 and TRBJ2-3; 9 positions agree with TRBD2. V lost 2 bases and J lost 6; bases outside the gene matches: 7. Germline-derived CDR1 and CDR2 are SGHRS and YFSETQ. The CDR3 has 15 residues. DNA of the CDR3: TGCGCCAGCAGCTTTAGGCTAGCGGGGCCCGATACGCAGTATTTT. Amino acids: CASSFRLAGPDTQYF.

The rearrangement links TRBV2 to TRBJ1-6; D is unresolved. V lost 10 bases and J 7 bases, leaving 17 bases between the germline ends. Germline CDR1 and CDR2: SNHLY and FYNNEI. The length of the CDR3 is 14 residues. The CDR3: CATSGLGENSPLHF. The CDR3 coding sequence is TGTGCCACATCCGGCCTTGGGGAGAATTCACCCCTCCACTTT.

V and J are TRBV13 and TRBJ2-7, with D uncertain. The germline V and J ends were trimmed by 5 bases and 0 bases, with 23 bases remaining between them. Per the germline V gene, CDR1 is PRHDT and CDR2 is FYEKMQ (reference sequence). The CDR3 has 18 residues. CDR3 nucleotides: TGTGCCAGCAGCCCAACAAGGGCAGCAATGTCCTCCTCCTACGAGCAGTACTTC. Translated: CASSPTRAAMSSSYEQYF.

V and J are TRBV4-1 and TRBJ2-2; D may be TRBD1 or TRBD2 (6 bases each). The germline V gene encodes CDR1 MGHRA and CDR2 YSYEKL. This CDR3 region has 16 residues. The germline V and J ends were trimmed by 6 bases and 0 bases, with 14 bases remaining between them. CDR3 sequence reads: CASRTLRGANTGELFF. CDR3 DNA sequence: TGCGCCAGCAGAACCCTAAGGGGGGCGAACACCGGGGAGCTGTTTTTT.

The rearrangement joins TRBV7-9 to TRBJ1-1, with TRBD1 identical over 8 bases. This CDR3 comprises 13 residues. The junction had 4 bases not matched to a gene; V was cut back by 4 bases and J by 6 bases. Germline lookup yields CDR1 SEHNR and CDR2 FQNEAQ (reference sequence). DNA of the CDR3: TGTGCCAGCAGCTCCAGACAGGGGCCTGAAGCTTTCTTT. Translated, it gives CASSSRQGPEAFF.

This chain links TRBV27 with TRBJ1-2, with a tentative D call TRBD1 (6 bases). V was pared by 2 bases and J by 6 bases, with 10 bases between. CDR1 is MNHEY, CDR2 SMNVEV, per germline (reference sequence). This CDR3 contains 13 residues. This chain's CDR3 is CASSLNRADGYTF. CDR3 DNA: TGTGCCAGCAGTTTAAACAGGGCAGATGGCTACACCTTC.

The V call is TRBV10-2, the J call TRBJ2-7; 14 positions agree with TRBD2. This CDR3 comprises 15 residues. CDR1 is WSHSY and CDR2 is SAAADI in the germline V gene. V lost 7 bases to trimming and J lost 2 bases; unmatched junction nucleotides: 4. The DNA for the CDR3 is TGCGCCAGCACCGGACTAGCGGGGGGTCCCTACGAGCAGTACTTC. It codes for CASTGLAGGPYEQYF.

The chain couples TRBV6-6 to TRBJ1-5; the D is unclear. The V gene's germline CDR1 is MNHNY and CDR2 SVGAGI (reference sequence). The germline V and J ends were trimmed by 6 bases and 2 bases, with 5 bases remaining between them. This CDR3 spans 12 amino acids. The CDR3 loop reads CASSQGNQPQHF. The CDR3 DNA is TGTGCCAGCAGCCAGGGCAATCAGCCCCAGCATTTT.

The chain uses TRBV4-1 and TRBJ1-1; the D is unclear. Germline CDR1 is MGHRA and CDR2 is YSYEKL. Trimming removed 8 bases at V and 7 bases at J, with 17 bases between. This CDR3 region has 13 residues. CDR3 coding DNA: TGCGCCAGCTCAGCCAGCCCTTATAATGAAGCTTTCTTT. Encoded protein: CASSASPYNEAFF.

The chain links TRBV5-1 to TRBJ2-3, with no clear D. The germline V gene has CDR1 SGHRS and CDR2 YFSETQ. The CDR3 extends over 15 amino acids. V lost 4 bases and J 0 bases, leaving 12 bases between the germline ends. Here the CDR3 reads CASSPGRTSTDTQYF. DNA for the CDR3: TGCGCCAGCAGCCCGGGTAGAACTAGCACAGATACGCAGTATTTT.

The chain recombines TRBV19 with TRBJ1-5; perhaps TRBD1 as D (5 bases). The CDR3 extends over 15 amino acids. Deletions cut 3 bases from V and 7 bases from J, with 16 bases between. Germline values: CDR1 LNHDA, CDR2 SQIVND (reference sequence). CDR3 in DNA: TGTGCCAGTAGTATTGACGCCCCAAGGGACCAGCCCCAGCATTTT. It encodes CASSIDAPRDQPQHF.

There are a few counts of this clone. The rearrangement uses TRBV19 and TRBJ1-1, with TRBD1 as a possible D gene (5 bases). Trimming removed 7 bases from V and 10 bases from J, with 31 bases in between. Germline V gives CDR1 LNHDA, CDR2 SQIVND (reference sequence). There are 17 residues in the CDR3. CDR3 sequence reads: CASTHAVGGTKLRLAFF. CDR3 bases: TGTGCCAGTACCCACGCCGTGGGAGGGACTAAGCTTAGATTAGCTTTCTTT.